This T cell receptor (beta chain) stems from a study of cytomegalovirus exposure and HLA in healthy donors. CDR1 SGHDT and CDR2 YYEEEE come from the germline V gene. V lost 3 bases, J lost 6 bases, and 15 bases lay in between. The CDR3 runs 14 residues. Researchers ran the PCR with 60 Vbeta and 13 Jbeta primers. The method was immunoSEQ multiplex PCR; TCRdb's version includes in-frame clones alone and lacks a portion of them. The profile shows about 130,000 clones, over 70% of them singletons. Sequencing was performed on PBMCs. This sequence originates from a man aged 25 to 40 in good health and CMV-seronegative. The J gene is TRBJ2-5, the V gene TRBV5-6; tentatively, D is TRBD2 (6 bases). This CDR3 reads CASSWGTGIQTQYF. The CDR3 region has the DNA TGTGCCAGCAGCTGGGGGACTGGGATTCAGACCCAGTACTTC.